This T cell receptor beta chain appears in the sequencing data of a study of blood T cells in healthy people across ages. Whole-study results and caveats: Among long-lived donors, naive CD4+ cells were more numerous and diversity higher than in aged donors. Roughly linear declines in TCR beta diversity per million T cells occurred with age. Estimated diversity that came from one million T cells was considered an underestimate.

Notes on this clonotype: The antigen remains unidentified.

CDR3 length: 17 residues. Germline V gives CDR1 DFQATT, CDR2 SNEGSKA (reference sequence). A second PCR, run for about 6 to 11 cycles, used a sample-barcoded 5' primer plus a J-beta primer mix. Each CDR3 protein gets one entry after TCRdb re-called the 5' RACE reads with MiXCR. The sample has hundreds of thousands of distinct CDR3 sequences, roughly 31% seen once. Material: blood. The rearrangement joins TRBV20-1 to TRBJ2-1; the match to TRBD2 covers 8 bases. The DNA end favors TRBJ2-7, so the J call may be wrong. This TCR was sampled from a woman of 80 years or more in good health. The CDR3 spells CSARGVSGGTTYNEQYF. The CDR3 DNA follows: TGCAGTGCTAGAGGGGTCTCGGGGGGGACAACCTACAATGAGCAGTACTTC.